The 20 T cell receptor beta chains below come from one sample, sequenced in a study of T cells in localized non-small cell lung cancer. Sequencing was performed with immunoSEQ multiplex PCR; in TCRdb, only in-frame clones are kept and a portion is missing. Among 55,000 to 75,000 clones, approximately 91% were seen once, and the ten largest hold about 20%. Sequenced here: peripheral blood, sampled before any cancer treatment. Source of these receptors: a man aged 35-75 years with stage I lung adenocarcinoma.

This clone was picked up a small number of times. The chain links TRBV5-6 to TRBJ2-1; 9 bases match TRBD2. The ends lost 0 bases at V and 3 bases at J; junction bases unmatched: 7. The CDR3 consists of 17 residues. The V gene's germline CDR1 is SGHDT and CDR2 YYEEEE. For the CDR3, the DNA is TGTGCCAGCAGCTTGGTGGGTAGCGGGAGCCGCTACAATGAGCAGTTCTTC. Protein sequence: CASSLVGSGSRYNEQFF.

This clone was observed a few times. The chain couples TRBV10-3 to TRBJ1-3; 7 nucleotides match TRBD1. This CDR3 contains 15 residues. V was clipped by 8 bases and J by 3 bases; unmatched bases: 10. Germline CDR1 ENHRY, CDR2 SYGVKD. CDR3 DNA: TGTGCCATCGGAAGACAGGGTCTTGATGGAAACACCATATATTTT. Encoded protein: CAIGRQGLDGNTIYF.

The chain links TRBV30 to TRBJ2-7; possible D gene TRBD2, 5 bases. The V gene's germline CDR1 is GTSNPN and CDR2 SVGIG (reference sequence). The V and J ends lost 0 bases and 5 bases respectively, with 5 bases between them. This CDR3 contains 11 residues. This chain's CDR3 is CAWSVGNEQYF. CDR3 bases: TGTGCCTGGAGTGTCGGGAACGAGCAGTACTTC.

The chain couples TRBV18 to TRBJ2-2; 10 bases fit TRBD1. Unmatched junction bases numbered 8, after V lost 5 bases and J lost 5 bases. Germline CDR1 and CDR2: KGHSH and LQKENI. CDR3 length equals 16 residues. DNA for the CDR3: TGTGCCAGCTCAACAACCGGGACAGGGGTGACCGGGGAGCTGTTTTTT. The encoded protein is CASSTTGTGVTGELFF.

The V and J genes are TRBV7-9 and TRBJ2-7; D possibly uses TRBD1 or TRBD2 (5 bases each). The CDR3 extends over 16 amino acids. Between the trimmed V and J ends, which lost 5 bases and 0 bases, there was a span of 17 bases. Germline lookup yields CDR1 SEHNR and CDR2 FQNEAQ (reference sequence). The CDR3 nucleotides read TGTGCCAGCAGCAATACCGGCCGGGGACGCTCCTACGAGCAGTACTTC. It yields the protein CASSNTGRGRSYEQYF. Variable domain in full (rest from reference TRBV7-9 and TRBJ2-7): DTGVSQNPRHKITKRGQNVTFRCDPISEHNRLYWYRQTLGQGPEFLTYFQNEAQLEKSRLLSDRFSAERPKGSFSTLEIQRTEQGDSAMYLCASSNTGRGRSYEQYFGPGTRLTVT.

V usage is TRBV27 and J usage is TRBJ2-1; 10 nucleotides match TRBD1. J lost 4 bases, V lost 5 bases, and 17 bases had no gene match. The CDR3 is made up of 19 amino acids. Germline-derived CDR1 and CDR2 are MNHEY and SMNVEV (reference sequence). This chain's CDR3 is CASSLLSGQGETLYNEQFF. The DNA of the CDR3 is TGTGCCAGCAGTCTACTTTCCGGACAGGGGGAAACTCTTTACAATGAGCAGTTCTTC.

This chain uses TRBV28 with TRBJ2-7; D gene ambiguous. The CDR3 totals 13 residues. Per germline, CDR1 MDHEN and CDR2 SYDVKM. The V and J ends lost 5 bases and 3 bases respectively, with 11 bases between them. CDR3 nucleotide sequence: TGTGCCAGCAGTCTCACGACGGTCTACGAGCAGTACTTC. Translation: CASSLTTVYEQYF.

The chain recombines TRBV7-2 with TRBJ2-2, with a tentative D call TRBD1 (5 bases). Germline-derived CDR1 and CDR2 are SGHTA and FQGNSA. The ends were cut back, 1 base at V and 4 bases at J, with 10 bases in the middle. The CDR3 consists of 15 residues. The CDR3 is CASSLVPRATGELFF. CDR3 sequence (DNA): TGTGCCAGCAGCTTAGTCCCCAGGGCCACCGGGGAGCTGTTTTTT.

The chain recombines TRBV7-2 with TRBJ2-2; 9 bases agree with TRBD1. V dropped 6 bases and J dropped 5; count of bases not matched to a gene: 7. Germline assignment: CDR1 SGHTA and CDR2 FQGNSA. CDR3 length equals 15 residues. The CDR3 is CASSWDRVRTGELFF. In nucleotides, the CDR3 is TGTGCCAGCAGTTGGGACAGGGTCCGAACCGGGGAGCTGTTTTTT.

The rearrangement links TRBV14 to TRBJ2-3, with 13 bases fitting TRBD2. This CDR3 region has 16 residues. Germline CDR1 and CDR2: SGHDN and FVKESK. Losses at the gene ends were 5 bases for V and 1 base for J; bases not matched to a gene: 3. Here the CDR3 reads CASSYGLAGGTDTQYF. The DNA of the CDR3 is TGTGCCAGCAGCTACGGACTAGCGGGAGGCACAGATACGCAGTATTTT.

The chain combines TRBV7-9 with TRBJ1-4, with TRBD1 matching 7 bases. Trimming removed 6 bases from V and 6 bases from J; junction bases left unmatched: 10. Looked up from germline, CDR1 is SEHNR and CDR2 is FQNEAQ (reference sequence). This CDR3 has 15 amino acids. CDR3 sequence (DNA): TGTGCCAGCAGGACCTCAGGGGGTGGGGATGAAAAACTGTTTTTT. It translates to CASRTSGGGDEKLFF. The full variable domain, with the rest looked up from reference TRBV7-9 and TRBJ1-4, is DTGVSQNPRHKITKRGQNVTFRCDPISEHNRLYWYRQTLGQGPEFLTYFQNEAQLEKSRLLSDRFSAERPKGSFSTLEIQRTEQGDSAMYLCASRTSGGGDEKLFFGSGTQLSVL.

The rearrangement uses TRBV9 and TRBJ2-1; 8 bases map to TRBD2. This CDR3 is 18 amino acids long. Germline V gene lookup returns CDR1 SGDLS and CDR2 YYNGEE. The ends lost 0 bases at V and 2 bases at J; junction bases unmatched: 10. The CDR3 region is CASSVGSGITNPYNEQFF. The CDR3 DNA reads TGTGCCAGCAGCGTAGGTAGCGGGATCACAAATCCCTACAATGAGCAGTTCTTC.

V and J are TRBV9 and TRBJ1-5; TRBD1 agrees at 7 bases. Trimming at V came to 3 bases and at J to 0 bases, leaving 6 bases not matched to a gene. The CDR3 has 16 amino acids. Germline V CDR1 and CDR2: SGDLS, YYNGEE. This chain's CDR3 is CASSASGTDSNQPQHF. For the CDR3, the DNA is TGTGCCAGCAGCGCTTCCGGGACAGATAGCAATCAGCCCCAGCATTTT.

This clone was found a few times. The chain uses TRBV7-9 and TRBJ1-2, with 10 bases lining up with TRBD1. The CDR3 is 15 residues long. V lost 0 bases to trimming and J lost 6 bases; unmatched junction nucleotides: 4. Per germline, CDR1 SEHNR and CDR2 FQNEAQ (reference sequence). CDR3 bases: TGTGCCAGCAGCTTAGCTGACAGGGGGCGCGATGGCTACACCTTC. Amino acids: CASSLADRGRDGYTF.

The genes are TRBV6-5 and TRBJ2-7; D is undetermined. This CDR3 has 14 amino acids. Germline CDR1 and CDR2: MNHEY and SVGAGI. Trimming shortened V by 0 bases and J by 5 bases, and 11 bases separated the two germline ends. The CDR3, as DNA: TGTGCCAGCAGTTACTCGGCTGACTTGGACGAGCAGTACTTC. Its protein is CASSYSADLDEQYF.

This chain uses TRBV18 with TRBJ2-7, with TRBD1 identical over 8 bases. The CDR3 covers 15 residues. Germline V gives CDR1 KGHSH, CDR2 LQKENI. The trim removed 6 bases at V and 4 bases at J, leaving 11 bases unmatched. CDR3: CASSDWQGAAYEQYF. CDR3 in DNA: TGTGCCAGCTCCGACTGGCAGGGGGCTGCATACGAGCAGTACTTC.

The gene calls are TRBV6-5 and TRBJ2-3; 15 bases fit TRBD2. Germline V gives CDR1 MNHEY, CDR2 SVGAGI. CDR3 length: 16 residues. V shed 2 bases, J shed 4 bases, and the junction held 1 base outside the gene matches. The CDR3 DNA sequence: TGTGCCAGCAGTTACGGACTAGCGGGAGGGCCAGATACGCAGTATTTT. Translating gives CASSYGLAGGPDTQYF.

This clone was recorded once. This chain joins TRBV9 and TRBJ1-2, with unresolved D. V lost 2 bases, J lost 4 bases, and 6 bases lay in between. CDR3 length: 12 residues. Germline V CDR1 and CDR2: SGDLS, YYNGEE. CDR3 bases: TGTGCCAGCAGCGTGGGGTTCTATGGCTACACCTTC. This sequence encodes CASSVGFYGYTF.

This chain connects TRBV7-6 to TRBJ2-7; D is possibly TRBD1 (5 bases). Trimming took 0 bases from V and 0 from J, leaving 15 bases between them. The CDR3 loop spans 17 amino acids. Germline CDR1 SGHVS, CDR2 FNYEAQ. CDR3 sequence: CASSLARTGPDSYEQYF. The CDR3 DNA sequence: TGTGCCAGCAGCTTAGCGAGAACAGGACCAGACTCCTACGAGCAGTACTTC.

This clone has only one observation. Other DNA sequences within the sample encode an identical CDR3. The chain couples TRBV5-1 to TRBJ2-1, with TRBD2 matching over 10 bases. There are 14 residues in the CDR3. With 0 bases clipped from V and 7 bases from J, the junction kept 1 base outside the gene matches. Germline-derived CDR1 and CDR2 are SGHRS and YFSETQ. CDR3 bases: TGCGCCAGCAGCTTGGGGACTAGCGGAAATGAGCAGTTCTTC. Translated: CASSLGTSGNEQFF.